This T cell receptor beta chain was profiled in a study of blood T cell repertoires in COVID-19. The overall study: COVID-19 samples, acute and convalescent, were from the United States, Italy and Spain. From T cells, B-cell-depleted T cells, or PBMCs came the material, which was cDNA or gDNA.

Using immunoSEQ multiplex PCR, the repertoire was profiled, and TCRdb retains in-frame clones only, with some absent. In the table there are 270,000 or so clones, roughly nine tenths of which are singletons. This CDR3 is 14 amino acids long. J gave up 5 bases and V 4 bases, and 7 bases lay outside the gene matches. CDR1 is SGHNT, CDR2 YYREEE, per germline (reference sequence). Sequenced material: peripheral blood. The source of this sequence is a woman aged 40 to 50 who had recovered from COVID-19. The chain links TRBV5-4 to TRBJ2-5, with 8 positions matching TRBD2. CDR3 sequence reads: CASSPGGAEETQYF. The CDR3 DNA reads TGTGCCAGCAGCCCCGGGGGGGCAGAGGAGACCCAGTACTTC. The full variable domain, in which reference TRBV5-4 and TRBJ2-5 provide the parts outside the CDR3, is ETGVTQSPTHLIKTRGQQVTLRCSSQSGHNTVSWYQQALGQGPQFIFQYYREEENGRGNFPPRFSGLQFPNYSSELNVNALELDDSALYLCASSPGGAEETQYFGPGTRLLVL.